This is a list of T cell receptor beta chains from one sample in a study of blood T cells in healthy people across ages. TCRdb recomputed calls from the 5' RACE reads with MiXCR, one row per CDR3 protein. Seen here are some 1.4 million distinct CDR3 sequences, about 40% observed once, and the top ten hold roughly 7.9%. The sequenced sample was blood. The receptors come from a woman younger than 35 in good health. CDR3s include the opening cysteine and the closing phenylalanine or tryptophan. Each record gives: V gene, D gene, CDR3 length, J gene, clone size, CDR3 DNA, CDR3 protein. D genes are given only for firm matches. Clone size is stated in some rows and not others, as once, few, many or a class when expanded.

TRBV28	TRBD1	16	TRBJ1-1	NA	TGTGCCAGCAGTTCCCATACTACAGGGGTGAACACTGAAGCTTTCTTT	CASSSHTTGVNTEAFF
TRBV7-9	TRBD1	15	TRBJ2-5	few	TGTGCCAGCAGCTCGTCGGACAGGGTAGAAGAGGCCCAGTACTTC	CASSSSDRVEEAQYF
TRBV7-3	TRBD1	16	TRBJ2-3	few	TGTGCCAGCAGCGTACTGAACAGGGGTTCGGGAGATACGCAGTATTTT	CASSVLNRGSGDTQYF
TRBV7-9	TRBD1	15	TRBJ1-2	NA	TGTGCCAGCAGCTTGCCCCGGGACAGTCCTTATGGCTACACCTTC	CASSLPRDSPYGYTF
TRBV12-3/TRBV12-4	NA	15	TRBJ2-7	NA	TGTGCCAGCAGTTCCTTCCAGGGGGGAACCTACGAGCAGTACTTC	CASSSFQGGTYEQYF
TRBV6-1	NA	14	TRBJ2-7	NA	TGTGCCAGCAGTGAGGGGTGGGGCCTCTACGAGCAGTACTTC	CASSEGWGLYEQYF
TRBV12-3/TRBV12-4	NA	17	TRBJ2-3	NA	TGTGCCAGCAGTCGTGATGGCAGTGTACCCCGGCTGGATACGCAGTATTTT	CASSRDGSVPRLDTQYF
TRBV3-1	NA	15	TRBJ2-3	NA	TGTGCCAGCGCGACTGGGGGGCTAGCGGCAGGTACGCAGTATTTT	CASATGGLAAGTQYF
TRBV9	NA	14	TRBJ2-2	NA	TGTGCCAGCAGCGTAGCACTATTCACCGGGGAGCTGTTTTTT	CASSVALFTGELFF
TRBV10-3	NA	15	TRBJ2-3	once	TGTGCCATCAGTGAGGAGGATCGGAGAGGAGATACGCAGTATTTT	CAISEEDRRGDTQYF
TRBV4-1	NA	13	TRBJ2-6	NA	TGCGCCAGCAGCCAAGGGCCCCGACCTGACCTGACTTTC	CASSQGPRPDLTF
TRBV7-9	TRBD2	17	TRBJ2-3	NA	TGTGCCAGCAGTTTATACGAGGGACTAGCCGGGAGGGATACGCAGTATTTT	CASSLYEGLAGRDTQYF
TRBV12-3/TRBV12-4	TRBD2	15	TRBJ2-1	NA	TGTGCCAGCAGCCAAGGACTAGCGGGAGGCTATGAGCAGTTCTTC	CASSQGLAGGYEQFF
TRBV6-1	NA	10	TRBJ2-1	few	TGTGCCGGGCGACGGGCCGACCAGTTCTTC	CAGRRADQFF
TRBV2	NA	13	TRBJ2-3	NA	TGTGCCAGCAGTGTTACGGGATCAGATACGCAGTATTTT	CASSVTGSDTQYF
TRBV20-1	TRBD2	17	TRBJ2-3	few	TGCAGTGCCAGGCGGGAGGCCGCTAGCCGACTCACAGATACGCAGTATTTT	CSARREAASRLTDTQYF
TRBV7-2	NA	16	TRBJ2-1	NA	TGTGCCAGCAGCTTTTCCTCGGGTAGCGGACAAGAGACCCAGTTCTTC	CASSFSSGSGQETQFF
TRBV5-1	TRBD2	16	TRBJ2-3	many	TGTGCCAGCAGCTTAACTAGCGGGGGCAGCACAGATACGCAGTATTTT	CASSLTSGGSTDTQYF
TRBV7-2	NA	14	TRBJ2-3	NA	TGTGCCAGCAGCCCCGGGTTCGACACAGATACGCAGTATTTT	CASSPGFDTDTQYF
TRBV27	TRBD1	14	TRBJ1-2	NA	TGTGCCAGCAGTTTAGAGCCAGGGGGCTATGGCTACACCTTC	CASSLEPGGYGYTF
TRBV6-5	NA	16	TRBJ1-2	NA	TGTGCCAGCAGTTACTCGGGCGCCTTAGCTAACTATGGCTACACCTTC	CASSYSGALANYGYTF
TRBV7-2	TRBD1	15	TRBJ2-5	NA	TGTGCCAGCAGCCCGACCCGGGACAGACCCAATGAGCAGTACTTC	CASSPTRDRPNEQYF
TRBV7-8	NA	15	TRBJ2-7	NA	TGTGCCAGCAGCTTACCGAGAGAGAGGGGCAGCGAGCAGTACTTC	CASSLPRERGSEQYF
TRBV11-2	NA	15	TRBJ2-1	few	TGTGCCAGCAGAATATTGCGGGGGCAAACCAATGAGCAGTTCTTC	CASRILRGQTNEQFF
TRBV7-3	TRBD1	16	TRBJ1-6	many	TGTGCCAGCAGCTTCCGGCCCGGGACAGGGAACTCACCCCTCCACTTT	CASSFRPGTGNSPLHF
TRBV9	NA	16	TRBJ2-1	NA	TGTGCCAGCAGCGACCCCCGGGACTCCCTGGTGGATGAGCAGTTCTTC	CASSDPRDSLVDEQFF
TRBV3-1	NA	16	TRBJ2-7	NA	TGTGCCAGCAGCCAAGAGGGACTTCTCATGCCCCACGAGCAGTACTTC	CASSQEGLLMPHEQYF
TRBV7-2	NA	16	TRBJ2-3	few	TGTGCCAGCAGCTTAGGTGTCCTAAAGGGCACAGATACGCAGTATTTT	CASSLGVLKGTDTQYF
TRBV5-1	NA	15	TRBJ2-7	NA	TGCGCCAGCAGCTTGGCCAACCAGGGTGTGTACGAGCAGTACTTC	CASSLANQGVYEQYF
TRBV12-3/TRBV12-4	NA	15	TRBJ2-7	many	TGTGCCAGCAGTTCTCAAGGACTCACGAGGGGGGAGCAGTACTTC	CASSSQGLTRGEQYF
TRBV7-9	NA	12	TRBJ2-4	few	TGTGCCAGCAGCAGGGACTCCCTTCATCAGTACTTC	CASSRDSLHQYF
TRBV7-3	NA	15	TRBJ1-6	NA	TGTGCCAGCAGCTTAACGGGACTCATCAATTCACCCCTCCACTTT	CASSLTGLINSPLHF
TRBV12-3/TRBV12-4	NA	16	TRBJ2-1	few	TGTGCCAGCAGTTCGACCTCTCCCCCGATCTACAATGAGCAGTTCTTC	CASSSTSPPIYNEQFF
TRBV3-1	NA	12	TRBJ1-1	NA	TGTGCCAGCAGCCAAGGAACGGGGGCAGCTTTCTTT	CASSQGTGAAFF
TRBV20-1	NA	13	TRBJ1-1	NA	TGCAGTGCTAGACCGGGGGCCGACACTGAAGCTTTCTTT	CSARPGADTEAFF
TRBV28	NA	14	TRBJ1-5	NA	TGTGCCAGCAGCCCGAAGGGGGTGCCGGTGCCCCAGCATTTT	CASSPKGVPVPQHF
TRBV9	TRBD2	13	TRBJ2-1	few	TGTGCCAGCAGCGGAGGGCTAGCGGGTGAGCAGTTCTTC	CASSGGLAGEQFF
TRBV10-3	TRBD2	14	TRBJ2-1	NA	TGTGCCATCAGTAGCGGGGGAAGCTACAATGAGCAGTTCTTC	CAISSGGSYNEQFF
TRBV12-3/TRBV12-4	NA	13	TRBJ1-4	once	TGTGCCAGCAGTTTAGCTAGTGGGGAAAAACTGTTTTTT	CASSLASGEKLFF
TRBV12-3/TRBV12-4	NA	13	TRBJ2-3	few	TGTGCCAGCAGTCAGGGTGAGGCGGGGACGCAGTATTTT	CASSQGEAGTQYF
TRBV20-1	NA	14	TRBJ2-7	NA	TGCAGTGCAACCCAAGGGGACACCAAGAGGGAGCAGTACTTC	CSATQGDTKREQYF
TRBV2	NA	16	TRBJ1-5	few	TGTGCCAGCAGTGAAGCGCTTGTTCAGGGACATCAGCCCCAGCATTTT	CASSEALVQGHQPQHF